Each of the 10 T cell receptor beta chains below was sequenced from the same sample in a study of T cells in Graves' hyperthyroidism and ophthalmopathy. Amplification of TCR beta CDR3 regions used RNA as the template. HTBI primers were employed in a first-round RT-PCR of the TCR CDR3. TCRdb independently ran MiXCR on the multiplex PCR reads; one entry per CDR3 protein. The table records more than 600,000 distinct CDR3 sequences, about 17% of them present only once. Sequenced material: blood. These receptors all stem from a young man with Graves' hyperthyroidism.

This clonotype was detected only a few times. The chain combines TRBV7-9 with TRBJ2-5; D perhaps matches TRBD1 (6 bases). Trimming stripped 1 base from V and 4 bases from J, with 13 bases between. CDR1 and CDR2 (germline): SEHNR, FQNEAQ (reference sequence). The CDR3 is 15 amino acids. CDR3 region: CASSLGQGFPETQYF. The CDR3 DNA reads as TGTGCCAGCAGCTTAGGGCAGGGGTTCCCAGAGACCCAGTACTTC.

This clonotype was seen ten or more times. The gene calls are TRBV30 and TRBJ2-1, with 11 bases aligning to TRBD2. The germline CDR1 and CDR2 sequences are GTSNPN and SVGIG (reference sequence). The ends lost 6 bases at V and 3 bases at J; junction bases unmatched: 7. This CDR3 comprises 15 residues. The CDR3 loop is CACPSGTSGYNEQFF. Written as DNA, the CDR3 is TGTGCCTGTCCTTCCGGGACTAGCGGCTACAATGAGCAGTTCTTC.

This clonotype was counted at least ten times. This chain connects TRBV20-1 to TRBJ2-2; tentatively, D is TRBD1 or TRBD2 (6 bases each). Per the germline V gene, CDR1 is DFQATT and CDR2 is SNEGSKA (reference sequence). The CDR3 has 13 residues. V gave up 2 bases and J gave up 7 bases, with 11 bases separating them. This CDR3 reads CSARQQGGGELFF. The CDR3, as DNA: TGCAGTGCTAGACAACAGGGAGGCGGGGAGCTGTTTTTT.

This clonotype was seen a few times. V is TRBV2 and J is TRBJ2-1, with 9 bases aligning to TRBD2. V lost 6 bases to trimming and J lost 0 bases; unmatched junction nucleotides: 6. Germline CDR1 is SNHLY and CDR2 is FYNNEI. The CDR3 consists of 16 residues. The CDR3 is CASRRSSGSSYNEQFF. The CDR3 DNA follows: TGTGCCAGCAGAAGGAGTAGCGGGAGCTCCTACAATGAGCAGTTCTTC.

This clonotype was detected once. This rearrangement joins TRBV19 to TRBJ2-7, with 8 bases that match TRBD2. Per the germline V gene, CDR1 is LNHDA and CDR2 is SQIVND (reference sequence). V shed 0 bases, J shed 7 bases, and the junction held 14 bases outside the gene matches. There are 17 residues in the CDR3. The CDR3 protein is CASSIDSKAGVLGEQYF. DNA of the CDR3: TGTGCCAGTAGTATAGATTCGAAAGCGGGAGTTTTGGGTGAGCAGTACTTC.

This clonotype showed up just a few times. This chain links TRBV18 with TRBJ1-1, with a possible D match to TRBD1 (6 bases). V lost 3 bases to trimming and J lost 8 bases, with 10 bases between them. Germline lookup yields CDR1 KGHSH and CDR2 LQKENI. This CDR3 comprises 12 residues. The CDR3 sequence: CASSPGQPEAFF. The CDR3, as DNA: TGTGCCAGCTCACCGGGACAACCCGAAGCTTTCTTT.

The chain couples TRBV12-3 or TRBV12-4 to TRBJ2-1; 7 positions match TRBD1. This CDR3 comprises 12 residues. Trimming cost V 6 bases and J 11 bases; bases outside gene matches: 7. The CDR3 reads CASSPDRLKQFF. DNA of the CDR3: TGTGCCAGCAGCCCGGACAGGCTGAAGCAGTTCTTC.

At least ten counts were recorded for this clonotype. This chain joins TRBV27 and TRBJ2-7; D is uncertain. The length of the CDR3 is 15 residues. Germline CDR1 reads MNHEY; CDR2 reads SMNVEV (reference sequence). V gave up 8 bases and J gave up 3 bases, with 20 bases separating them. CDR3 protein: CASQPRRSSNYEQYF. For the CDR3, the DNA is TGTGCCAGCCAGCCTCGACGGTCATCTAACTACGAGCAGTACTTC.

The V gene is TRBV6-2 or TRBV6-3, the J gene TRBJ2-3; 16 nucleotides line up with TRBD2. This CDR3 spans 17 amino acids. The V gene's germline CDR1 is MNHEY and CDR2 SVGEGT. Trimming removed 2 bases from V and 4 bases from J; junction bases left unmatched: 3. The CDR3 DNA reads TGTGCCAGCAGTTACGGGGGACTAGCGGGAGGGCCAGATACGCAGTATTTT. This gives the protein CASSYGGLAGGPDTQYF.

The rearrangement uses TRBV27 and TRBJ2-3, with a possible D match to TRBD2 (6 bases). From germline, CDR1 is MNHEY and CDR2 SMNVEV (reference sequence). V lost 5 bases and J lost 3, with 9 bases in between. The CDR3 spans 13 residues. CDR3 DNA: TGTGCCAGCAGTATCGGGAGAACAGATACGCAGTATTTT. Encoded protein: CASSIGRTDTQYF.